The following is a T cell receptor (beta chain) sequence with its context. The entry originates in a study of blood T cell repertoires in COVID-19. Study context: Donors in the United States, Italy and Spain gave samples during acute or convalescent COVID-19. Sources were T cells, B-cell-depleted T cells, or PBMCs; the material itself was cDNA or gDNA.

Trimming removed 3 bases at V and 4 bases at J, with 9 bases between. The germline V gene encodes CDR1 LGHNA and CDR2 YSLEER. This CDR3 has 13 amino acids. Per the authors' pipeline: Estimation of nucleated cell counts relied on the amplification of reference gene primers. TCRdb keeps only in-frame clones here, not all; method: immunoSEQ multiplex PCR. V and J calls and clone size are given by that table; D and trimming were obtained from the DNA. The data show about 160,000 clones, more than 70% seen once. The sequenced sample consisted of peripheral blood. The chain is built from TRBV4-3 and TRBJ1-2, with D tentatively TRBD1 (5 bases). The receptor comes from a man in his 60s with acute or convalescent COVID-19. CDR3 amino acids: CASSQATAYGYTF. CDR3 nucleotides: TGCGCCAGCAGCCAGGCGACAGCCTATGGCTACACCTTC.